This TCR beta chain was captured in a study of human T cells and chemical hapten exposure. As to time point: patch test 2, 6 weeks after DPC sensitization. Regarding treatment: therapeutic diphenylcyclopropenone sensitization with weekly scalp DPC. Unfractionated whole blood was the source from which total RNA was extracted. Study results and limitations: The presence of alopecia in the donors means their immune response may differ from healthy people's.

This clonotype appeared many times. What it binds is unknown. TCRdb redid the calling of the RACE reads with MiXCR, one entry per CDR3 protein. The sample holds some 42,000 distinct CDR3 sequences; 9.5% to 10% are singletons and the top ten take 11% to 15%. The J segment lost 7 bases and the V segment lost 0 bases, leaving 9 bases of the junction unmatched. The V gene's germline CDR1 is SGHRS and CDR2 YFSETQ. The length of the CDR3 is 15 residues. The sample was whole blood, taken in connection with sensitization to the hapten diphenylcyclopropenone (DPC). The V and J genes are TRBV5-1 and TRBJ2-7; the match to TRBD2 covers 8 bases. The sequence derives from a woman in her thirties with alopecia areata. Some clones in this sample may be carry-over from other donors' samples. This chain's CDR3 is CASSLERGPTREQYF. The CDR3 nucleotides read TGCGCCAGCAGCTTGGAGCGGGGGCCAACTCGAGAGCAGTACTTC.